These 18 T cell receptor beta chains were all obtained from the same sample, sequenced in a study of CD8+ T cells in alopecia areata. The treatment denotes: oral pan-JAK inhibitor, 5-10 mg twice daily. Extracted RNA was reverse transcribed into cDNA, the sequencing template. Produced via immunoSEQ multiplex PCR; TCRdb's table is partial and in-frame only. This table holds approximately 200,000 clones, 55% to 70% found once. This specimen was CD4+ T cells sorted from blood, taken at week 24, from a patient treated with tofacitinib. Source of these receptors: a human donor with alopecia areata.

The chain is built from TRBV2 and TRBJ1-5; 7 bases match TRBD1. CDR1 SNHLY and CDR2 FYNNEI come from the germline V gene. CDR3 length: 16 residues. J lost 4 bases, V lost 4 bases, and 10 bases had no gene match. CDR3 protein: CASSATPGQPNQPQHF. Here the CDR3 DNA reads TGTGCCAGCAGTGCCACCCCGGGACAGCCTAATCAGCCCCAGCATTTT.

The chain is built from TRBV7-9 and TRBJ2-7; 8 bases map to TRBD1. V was clipped by 4 bases and J by 5 bases; unmatched bases: 4. This CDR3 region has 13 residues. CDR1 SEHNR and CDR2 FQNEAQ come from the germline V gene (reference sequence). The CDR3 DNA reads TGTGCCAGCAGCTCGACAGGGGTTGACGAGCAGTACTTC. Its translation: CASSSTGVDEQYF. Variable domain in full (rest from reference TRBV7-9 and TRBJ2-7): DTGVSQNPRHKITKRGQNVTFRCDPISEHNRLYWYRQTLGQGPEFLTYFQNEAQLEKSRLLSDRFSAERPKGSFSTLEIQRTEQGDSAMYLCASSSTGVDEQYFGPGTRLTVT.

The chain carries TRBV27 and TRBJ2-4, with D possibly TRBD1 on 5 matching bases. Between the trimmed V and J ends, which lost 4 bases and 10 bases, there was a span of 14 bases. The CDR3 has 13 amino acids. The germline V gene encodes CDR1 MNHEY and CDR2 SMNVEV (reference sequence). The CDR3, as DNA: TGTGCCAGCAGTTCCTCCTTTTCAGGGATTCAGTACTTC. Translating it yields CASSSSFSGIQYF.

The CDR3 DNA reads as TGCGCCAGCAGCCATCCTCGGGACTTGGTATCTGGGGCCAACGTCCTGACTTTC. Its protein product is CASSHPRDLVSGANVLTF. The J gene is TRBJ2-6, the V gene TRBV4-1; tentative D call: TRBD2 (6 bases). V was cut by 3 bases and J by 1 base, with 16 bases left in between. The V gene's germline CDR1 is MGHRA and CDR2 YSYEKL. The CDR3 sequence is 18 residues long.

The chain has TRBV9 and TRBJ1-2; D is uncertain. The germline V and J ends were trimmed by 4 bases and 0 bases, with 16 bases remaining between them. The CDR3 length is 16 residues. The V gene's germline CDR1 is SGDLS and CDR2 YYNGEE. The CDR3, as DNA: TGTGCCAGCAGCCCAGGAGGGATGGCTGCTAACTATGGCTACACCTTC. Protein: CASSPGGMAANYGYTF. Complete variable domain (other parts from reference TRBV9 and TRBJ1-2): DSGVTQTPKHLITATGQRVTLRCSPRSGDLSVYWYQQSLDQGLQFLIQYYNGEERAKGNILERFSAQQFPDLHSELNLSSLELGDSALYFCASSPGGMAANYGYTFGSGTRLTVV.

This sequence joins TRBV29-1 and TRBJ1-1; 10 positions agree with TRBD1. The ends lost 4 bases at V and 6 bases at J; junction bases unmatched: 8. The CDR3 is 14 residues long. Germline V CDR1 and CDR2: SQVTM, ANQGSEA. The CDR3 here is CSVVVGTGASEAFF. CDR3 bases: TGCAGCGTTGTTGTCGGGACAGGGGCCTCTGAAGCTTTCTTT. Full variable domain (rest looked up from reference TRBV29-1 and TRBJ1-1): SAVISQKPSRDICQRGTSLTIQCQVDSQVTMMFWYRQQPGQSLTLIATANQGSEATYESGFVIDKFPISRPNLTFSTLTVSNMSPEDSSIYLCSVVVGTGASEAFFGQGTRLTVV.

The chain has TRBV29-1 and TRBJ2-7; a possible D gene is TRBD1 (6 bases). V was cut by 5 bases and J by 3 bases, with 14 bases left in between. This CDR3 has 13 residues. The V gene's germline CDR1 is SQVTM and CDR2 ANQGSEA. The CDR3 nucleotides read TGCAGCGTTCGACAGGAAGTCGACTACGAGCAGTACTTC. Translation gives CSVRQEVDYEQYF.

V is TRBV29-1 and J is TRBJ2-6; D may be TRBD1 or TRBD2 (7 bases each). Trimming removed 6 bases from V and 2 bases from J, with 11 bases in between. The CDR3 has 14 amino acids. The germline V gene encodes CDR1 SQVTM and CDR2 ANQGSEA. CDR3 coding DNA: TGCAGCGTCCAGGGGGGGACTGGGGCCAACGTCCTGACTTTC. This sequence encodes CSVQGGTGANVLTF.

This clone showed up just a few times. This chain joins TRBV4-1 and TRBJ2-2, with D tentatively TRBD2 (5 bases). Trimming took off 0 bases at V and 0 bases at J, with 14 bases between the two ends. Per the germline V gene, CDR1 is MGHRA and CDR2 is YSYEKL. The CDR3 is 18 amino acids. Here the CDR3 DNA reads TGCGCCAGCAGCCAAGATGGTGGACGGGATACGAACACCGGGGAGCTGTTTTTT. Translated, it gives CASSQDGGRDTNTGELFF.

In this sample, this clone turned up a few times. The rearrangement uses TRBV7-6 and TRBJ2-6, with D unresolved. The germline CDR1 and CDR2 sequences are SGHVS and FNYEAQ. The CDR3 length is 16 residues. V shed 5 bases and J shed 0 bases, with 11 bases lying between them. This chain's CDR3 is CASSPGRASGANVLTF. As DNA, the CDR3 is TGTGCCAGCAGCCCCGGTCGAGCCTCTGGGGCCAACGTCCTGACTTTC.

The rearrangement links TRBV2 to TRBJ2-5; D gene unclear. Trimming shortened V by 6 bases and J by 1 base, and 3 bases separated the two germline ends. The CDR3 length is 11 residues. Germline V CDR1 and CDR2: SNHLY, FYNNEI. Here the CDR3 DNA reads TGTGCCAGCAGGTTCCAAGAGACCCAGTACTTC. Protein: CASRFQETQYF.

A few counts support this clone. The V call is TRBV5-1, the J call TRBJ2-7; D is unresolved. CDR1 and CDR2 (germline): SGHRS, YFSETQ. V was shortened by 1 base and J by 3 bases, with 8 bases between the two germline ends. CDR3 length: 13 residues. This CDR3 is CASSLIGLYEQYF. The CDR3 DNA is TGCGCCAGCAGCTTGATAGGGCTCTACGAGCAGTACTTC.

The chain couples TRBV7-8 to TRBJ2-7; 7 bases line up with TRBD1. The trim removed 1 base at V and 2 bases at J, leaving 5 bases unmatched. The CDR3 totals 15 residues. Germline V gene lookup returns CDR1 SGHVS and CDR2 FQNEAQ. CDR3 sequence reads: CASSLEGRGTYEQYF. The CDR3 DNA sequence: TGTGCCAGCAGCTTAGAGGGCAGGGGGACCTACGAGCAGTACTTC.

V gene TRBV4-3 combines with J gene TRBJ2-2; 12 positions agree with TRBD2. Germline assignment: CDR1 LGHNA and CDR2 YSLEER. V dropped 4 bases and J dropped 0; count of bases not matched to a gene: 12. The CDR3 consists of 20 residues. DNA for the CDR3: TGCGCCAGCAGCCGCAAACTAGCGGGGGGCCTAAGCTCGAACACCGGGGAGCTGTTTTTT. Its translation: CASSRKLAGGLSSNTGELFF.

The V call is TRBV29-1, the J call TRBJ2-7, with D perhaps matching TRBD1 or TRBD2 (5 bases each). Per germline, CDR1 SQVTM and CDR2 ANQGSEA. V was cut by 1 base and J by 0 bases, with 13 bases left in between. The CDR3 contains 15 residues. In DNA form, the CDR3 reads TGCAGCGTTGAAGGTCCCGGGGCCAGCTCCTACGAGCAGTACTTC. Translating gives CSVEGPGASSYEQYF.

In its sample, this clone was seen a few times. V gene TRBV28 combines with J gene TRBJ2-7; 10 bases map to TRBD1. CDR3 length: 15 amino acids. Germline CDR1 is MDHEN and CDR2 is SYDVKM. V shed 5 bases and J 4 bases; nucleotides not matched to a gene: 8. The CDR3 spells CASSVPGQGLYEQYF. DNA of the CDR3: TGTGCCAGCAGTGTGCCGGGACAGGGGTTATACGAGCAGTACTTC.

This clone was seen more than once but under ten times. This chain uses TRBV4-3 with TRBJ2-3; 8 bases map to TRBD1. Germline CDR1 and CDR2: LGHNA and YSLEER. The CDR3 consists of 15 residues. V was pared by 0 bases and J by 4 bases, with 3 bases of the junction left unmatched. The CDR3 spells CASSQDPRGPDTQYF. The CDR3 DNA is TGCGCCAGCAGCCAAGACCCCAGGGGGCCAGATACGCAGTATTTT.

On this clone: This CDR3 is also generated by other DNA sequences in the sample. The chain has TRBV28 and TRBJ2-7; D may be TRBD2 (5 bases). CDR1 is MDHEN and CDR2 is SYDVKM in the germline V gene. The CDR3 loop spans 12 amino acids. V was trimmed by 6 bases and J by 4 bases, leaving 10 bases between them. The CDR3 coding sequence is TGTGCCAGCAGCCTTACTAGTTACGAGCAGTACTTC. It translates to CASSLTSYEQYF. The full variable domain, its missing parts supplied by reference TRBV28 and TRBJ2-7, is DVKVTQSSRYLVKRTGEKVFLECVQDMDHENMFWYRQDPGLGLRLIYFSYDVKMKEKGDIPEGYSVSREKKERFSLILESASTNQTSMYLCASSLTSYEQYFGPGTRLTVT.